The 10 T cell receptor beta chains given below trace back to one sample, sequenced in a study of T-cell reconstitution after alpha-beta-depleted transplantation in children. Library preparation (for TCRbeta) was performed with unique molecular identifiers. From the PCR reads, TCRdb called clonotypes with MiXCR, one entry per CDR3 protein. The table has some 220,000 distinct CDR3 sequences, about 9.5% seen once. Source: PBMCs from the stem cell graft donor, taken from the stem cell graft. These receptors were taken from a human donor who donated a stem cell graft to a child with acute lymphoblastic leukemia.

This clonotype was observed a few times. The chain has TRBV3-1 and TRBJ2-4; D is uncertain. The CDR3 spans 15 residues. V was trimmed by 2 bases and J by 0 bases, leaving 8 bases between them. Germline CDR1 and CDR2: LGHDT and YNNKEL (reference sequence). In DNA, the CDR3 is TGTGCCAGCAGCCAATCCCGGGTAGCCAAAAACATTCAGTACTTC. It specifies CASSQSRVAKNIQYF.

The chain carries TRBV4-1 and TRBJ1-4; possible D gene TRBD1, 5 bases. CDR1 MGHRA and CDR2 YSYEKL come from the germline V gene. This CDR3 is 16 amino acids long. V shed 2 bases and J shed 8 bases, with 18 bases lying between them. This CDR3 is CASSQLTGTLREKLFF. The CDR3 DNA reads as TGCGCCAGCAGCCAACTGACGGGGACTCTAAGAGAAAAACTGTTTTTT.

CDR3 sequence (DNA): TGTGCCAGCAGCTCAGGGGAGGGCCAGGTCTCCTACGAGCAGTACTTC. It specifies CASSSGEGQVSYEQYF. The chain carries TRBV7-9 and TRBJ2-7, with D perhaps matching TRBD2 (7 bases). The germline V gene has CDR1 SEHNR and CDR2 FQNEAQ (reference sequence). Trimming cost V 4 bases and J 0 bases, with 16 bases left between them. This CDR3 region has 16 residues.

The chain uses TRBV7-9 and TRBJ2-5, with D perhaps matching TRBD2 (5 bases). There are 13 residues in the CDR3. V lost 4 bases, J lost 5 bases, and 11 bases lay in between. In germline, CDR1 is SEHNR, CDR2 FQNEAQ (reference sequence). CDR3 sequence reads: CASSWTGEETQYF. CDR3 bases: TGTGCCAGCAGCTGGACTGGGGAGGAGACCCAGTACTTC.

This clonotype has just a few counts. The chain is built from TRBV29-1 and TRBJ2-7; D perhaps matches TRBD2 (5 bases). Germline CDR1 is SQVTM and CDR2 is ANQGSEA. Trimming stripped 2 bases from V and 2 bases from J, with 13 bases between. The CDR3 has 14 amino acids. Here the CDR3 DNA reads TGCAGCGTTGAAAGAGGGCCGCCCACCTACGAGCAGTACTTC. Encoded protein: CSVERGPPTYEQYF.

The V call is TRBV12-3 or TRBV12-4, the J call TRBJ2-1, with 10 positions matching TRBD1. The CDR3 spans 18 residues. J gave up 5 bases and V 4 bases, and 14 bases lay outside the gene matches. The CDR3 nucleotides read TGTGCCAGCAGTTCTTGGACAGGGGGAAATCCCCCGGACAATGAGCAGTTCTTC. Protein sequence: CASSSWTGGNPPDNEQFF.

This clonotype showed up many times. CDR3 in DNA: TGTGCCAGCATTACCGGACAGGGGCCCCCTGAAGCTTTCTTT. Residues: CASITGQGPPEAFF. V is TRBV6-5 and J is TRBJ1-1; 9 bases align to TRBD1. Germline V lookup: CDR1 MNHEY, CDR2 SVGAGI. V lost 7 bases to trimming and J lost 6 bases; unmatched junction nucleotides: 9. This CDR3 spans 14 amino acids.

The V gene is TRBV3-1, the J gene TRBJ2-7; tentative D call: TRBD1 (6 bases). Germline V lookup: CDR1 LGHDT, CDR2 YNNKEL (reference sequence). The V gene lost 3 bases and the J gene lost 1 base, with 25 bases spanning the gap. CDR3 size: 19 residues. CDR3 DNA: TGTGCCAGCAGCCATTTGACCGCTCGGCGGCAGGGGACATCCTACGAGCAGTACTTC. It is translated as CASSHLTARRQGTSYEQYF.

This clonotype was found a few times. The chain combines TRBV20-1 with TRBJ1-5; tentatively, D is TRBD1 (6 bases). The CDR3 is 14 residues long. V lost 2 bases, J lost 1 base, and 9 bases lay in between. Germline V lookup: CDR1 DFQATT, CDR2 SNEGSKA (reference sequence). The CDR3 sequence: CSARRGQSNQPQHF. CDR3 sequence (DNA): TGCAGTGCTAGAAGAGGACAGAGCAATCAGCCCCAGCATTTT.

This clonotype showed up just a few times. V is TRBV10-3 and J is TRBJ1-1; D might be TRBD1 (6 bases). Trimming pared 7 bases from V and 1 base from J, leaving 19 bases between. This CDR3 has 16 amino acids. The germline V gene encodes CDR1 ENHRY and CDR2 SYGVKD. CDR3 region: CAITGGSRGENTEAFF. The CDR3 DNA follows: TGTGCCATCACGGGGGGATCCAGGGGTGAGAACACTGAAGCTTTCTTT.